A selection of T cell receptor beta chains follows, all from one sample in a study of early T cells in non-severe SARS-CoV-2 infection. TCRdb called the 5' RACE reads again in MiXCR, with one record for every CDR3 protein. The sample has tens of thousands of distinct CDR3 sequences, 9% to 15% seen once; the top ten hold roughly 3.8%. Source material: whole blood. Receptors originate from an adult who was a healthcare worker with PCR-confirmed SARS-CoV-2 infection or an uninfected control (not recorded which). Each CDR3 is given with its conserved first and last residue. A D gene is named only where the DNA matches it firmly. Some rows have no size entry. The others give once, few or many, or a class for an expanded clone.

V gene: TRBV5-1; clone size: few; D gene: .; J gene: TRBJ2-5; CDR3 protein: CASSLAPSGTQYF; CDR3 DNA: TGCGCCAGCAGCTTGGCCCCCTCGGGGACCCAGTACTTC
V gene: TRBV29-1; clone size: medium-sized; D gene: .; J gene: TRBJ2-5; CDR3 protein: CSVDGSQETQYF; CDR3 DNA: TGCAGCGTTGATGGCAGCCAAGAGACCCAGTACTTC
V gene: TRBV20-1; clone size: many; D gene: TRBD1; J gene: TRBJ2-1; CDR3 protein: CSAAGQGGEQFF; CDR3 DNA: TGCAGTGCTGCTGGACAGGGAGGCGAGCAGTTCTTC
V gene: TRBV6-6; clone size: few; D gene: .; J gene: TRBJ1-4; CDR3 protein: CASSYSTVTNEKLFF; CDR3 DNA: TGTGCCAGCAGTTACTCTACCGTTACTAATGAAAAACTGTTTTTT
V gene: TRBV7-9; clone size: few; D gene: TRBD2; J gene: TRBJ2-7; CDR3 protein: CASSSTSGRTNEQYF; CDR3 DNA: TGTGCCAGCAGCAGTACGAGCGGGAGGACGAACGAGCAGTACTTC
V gene: TRBV29-1; clone size: few; D gene: .; J gene: TRBJ2-7; CDR3 protein: CSGVWGSSYEQYF; CDR3 DNA: TGCAGCGGTGTTTGGGGCAGTAGCTACGAGCAGTACTTC
V gene: TRBV20-1; clone size: many; D gene: .; J gene: TRBJ1-1; CDR3 protein: CSASPTVMNTEAFF; CDR3 DNA: TGCAGTGCTAGCCCGACAGTCATGAACACTGAAGCTTTCTTT
V gene: TRBV3-1; clone size: .; D gene: .; J gene: TRBJ2-5; CDR3 protein: CASSHGHYQETQYF; CDR3 DNA: TGTGCCAGCAGCCACGGACATTACCAAGAGACCCAGTACTTC
V gene: TRBV28; clone size: .; D gene: TRBD1; J gene: TRBJ1-5; CDR3 protein: CASTQGATGGNQPQHF; CDR3 DNA: TGTGCCAGCACCCAAGGGGCAACAGGGGGCAATCAGCCCCAGCATTTT
V gene: TRBV10-3; clone size: .; D gene: TRBD2; J gene: TRBJ2-5; CDR3 protein: CAISEGWTSIQETQYF; CDR3 DNA: TGTGCCATCAGTGAGGGCTGGACTAGCATCCAAGAGACCCAGTACTTC
V gene: TRBV29-1; clone size: .; D gene: TRBD1; J gene: TRBJ2-7; CDR3 protein: CSVGTGGEDEQYF; CDR3 DNA: TGCAGCGTGGGGACAGGGGGCGAGGACGAGCAGTACTTC
V gene: TRBV29-1; clone size: few; D gene: TRBD2; J gene: TRBJ2-1; CDR3 protein: CSVYGLAGGNEQFF; CDR3 DNA: TGCAGCGTTTACGGACTAGCGGGAGGCAATGAGCAGTTCTTC
V gene: TRBV4-2; clone size: .; D gene: .; J gene: TRBJ2-7; CDR3 protein: CASTLSGAGGYEQYF; CDR3 DNA: TGTGCCAGCACCCTAAGCGGGGCAGGGGGCTACGAGCAGTACTTC
V gene: TRBV20-1; clone size: .; D gene: TRBD2; J gene: TRBJ2-5; CDR3 protein: CSARDGGLAAAETQYF; CDR3 DNA: TGCAGTGCTAGAGATGGTGGACTAGCGGCCGCCGAGACCCAGTACTTC
V gene: TRBV24-1; clone size: many; D gene: TRBD1; J gene: TRBJ1-1; CDR3 protein: CATSRGQGSEAFF; CDR3 DNA: TGTGCCACCAGTAGGGGACAGGGGAGTGAAGCTTTCTTT
V gene: TRBV10-2; clone size: many; D gene: .; J gene: TRBJ2-5; CDR3 protein: CASTPGGAGETQYF; CDR3 DNA: TGCGCCAGCACCCCTGGCGGGGCTGGAGAGACCCAGTACTTC
V gene: TRBV9; clone size: .; D gene: TRBD2; J gene: TRBJ2-1; CDR3 protein: CASSVVAGIYNEQFF; CDR3 DNA: TGTGCCAGCAGCGTCGTAGCGGGAATTTACAATGAGCAGTTCTTC
V gene: TRBV2; clone size: many; D gene: .; J gene: TRBJ2-5; CDR3 protein: CASSELQETQYF; CDR3 DNA: TGTGCCAGCAGTGAACTTCAAGAGACCCAGTACTTC
V gene: TRBV20-1; clone size: .; D gene: TRBD1; J gene: TRBJ2-7; CDR3 protein: CSAIRDRDSYEQYF; CDR3 DNA: TGCAGTGCTATCCGGGACAGGGATTCCTACGAGCAGTACTTC
V gene: TRBV7-2; clone size: .; D gene: .; J gene: TRBJ2-5; CDR3 protein: CASSLDGNQETQYF; CDR3 DNA: TGTGCCAGCAGCTTAGACGGGAACCAAGAGACCCAGTACTTC
V gene: TRBV28; clone size: many; D gene: TRBD1; J gene: TRBJ2-2; CDR3 protein: CASRGDRGRYTGELFF; CDR3 DNA: TGTGCCAGCAGAGGGGACAGGGGGCGATACACCGGGGAGCTGTTTTTT
V gene: TRBV28; clone size: few; D gene: TRBD2; J gene: TRBJ2-5; CDR3 protein: CASSLPSGQETQYF; CDR3 DNA: TGTGCCAGCAGTTTACCTAGCGGCCAAGAGACCCAGTACTTC
V gene: TRBV5-1; clone size: .; D gene: .; J gene: TRBJ2-1; CDR3 protein: CASSVTVDYNEQFF; CDR3 DNA: TGCGCCAGCAGCGTGACTGTCGACTACAATGAGCAGTTCTTC
V gene: TRBV4-2; clone size: many; D gene: .; J gene: TRBJ2-1; CDR3 protein: CASSQRSGTQDNEQFF; CDR3 DNA: TGTGCCAGCAGCCAGCGCTCGGGGACTCAGGACAATGAGCAGTTCTTC
V gene: TRBV5-4; clone size: .; D gene: .; J gene: TRBJ1-5; CDR3 protein: CASSLDRNSNQPQHF; CDR3 DNA: TGTGCCAGCAGCTTGGACAGAAATAGCAATCAGCCCCAGCATTTT
V gene: TRBV7-8; clone size: few; D gene: .; J gene: TRBJ2-7; CDR3 protein: CASSLELSLEQYF; CDR3 DNA: TGTGCCAGCAGCTTAGAATTATCCCTCGAGCAGTACTTC
V gene: TRBV29-1; clone size: .; D gene: .; J gene: TRBJ2-7; CDR3 protein: CSVDHGGEQYF; CDR3 DNA: TGCAGCGTTGACCACGGAGGCGAGCAGTACTTC
V gene: TRBV28; clone size: .; D gene: .; J gene: TRBJ2-1; CDR3 protein: CAIPTGLVGEEQFF; CDR3 DNA: TGTGCCATCCCCACCGGGCTAGTTGGGGAAGAGCAGTTCTTC
V gene: TRBV10-3; clone size: many; D gene: .; J gene: TRBJ2-7; CDR3 protein: CAIGYEQYF; CDR3 DNA: TGTGCCATCGGCTACGAGCAGTACTTC
V gene: TRBV2; clone size: few; D gene: .; J gene: TRBJ2-1; CDR3 protein: CASSSASSYNEQFF; CDR3 DNA: TGTGCCAGCAGTAGCGCGAGCTCCTACAATGAGCAGTTCTTC
V gene: TRBV28; clone size: .; D gene: .; J gene: TRBJ2-5; CDR3 protein: CASSLSTAQETQYF; CDR3 DNA: TGTGCCAGCAGTTTATCGACGGCCCAAGAGACCCAGTACTTC
V gene: TRBV30; clone size: many; D gene: .; J gene: TRBJ1-2; CDR3 protein: CAWSGRPGPDYTF; CDR3 DNA: TGTGCCTGGAGTGGCCGCCCGGGTCCCGATTACACCTTC
V gene: TRBV14; clone size: many; D gene: .; J gene: TRBJ2-1; CDR3 protein: CASSPGGNEQFF; CDR3 DNA: TGTGCCAGCAGCCCCGGAGGGAATGAGCAGTTCTTC
V gene: TRBV14; clone size: many; D gene: .; J gene: TRBJ1-4; CDR3 protein: CASSQYGANEKLFF; CDR3 DNA: TGTGCCAGCAGCCAATACGGCGCTAATGAAAAACTGTTTTTT
V gene: TRBV6-5; clone size: many; D gene: .; J gene: TRBJ2-3; CDR3 protein: CASRVGEATQYF; CDR3 DNA: TGTGCGAGCAGAGTGGGAGAGGCTACGCAGTATTTT
V gene: TRBV28; clone size: few; D gene: .; J gene: TRBJ2-2; CDR3 protein: CAARQDPAGELFF; CDR3 DNA: TGTGCCGCCCGACAGGATCCGGCCGGGGAGCTGTTTTTT
V gene: TRBV3-1; clone size: .; D gene: TRBD2; J gene: TRBJ2-7; CDR3 protein: CASSPWEGLGEQYF; CDR3 DNA: TGTGCCAGCAGCCCCTGGGAGGGGCTGGGCGAGCAGTACTTC
V gene: TRBV19; clone size: few; D gene: .; J gene: TRBJ2-2; CDR3 protein: CASSISRQANTGELFF; CDR3 DNA: TGTGCCAGTAGTATATCTCGGCAGGCTAACACCGGGGAGCTGTTTTTT
V gene: TRBV18; clone size: many; D gene: .; J gene: TRBJ1-6; CDR3 protein: CASSPTPAGRGTNSPLHF; CDR3 DNA: TGTGCCAGCTCACCAACACCTGCCGGGCGAGGGACTAATTCACCCCTCCACTTT
V gene: TRBV28; clone size: many; D gene: .; J gene: TRBJ2-1; CDR3 protein: CASRRTMNNEQFF; CDR3 DNA: TGTGCCAGCAGGCGGACTATGAACAATGAGCAGTTCTTC
V gene: TRBV7-2; clone size: many; D gene: .; J gene: TRBJ2-2; CDR3 protein: CASSLARFTGELFF; CDR3 DNA: TGTGCCAGCAGCTTAGCGCGGTTCACCGGGGAGCTGTTTTTT
V gene: TRBV7-9; clone size: few; D gene: .; J gene: TRBJ2-1; CDR3 protein: CASSSAGHHGFF; CDR3 DNA: TGTGCCAGCAGCTCGGCGGGACACCATGGGTTCTTC
V gene: TRBV6-4; clone size: many; D gene: TRBD2; J gene: TRBJ2-1; CDR3 protein: CAIPATGTTYNEQFF; CDR3 DNA: TGTGCCATCCCCGCAACCGGGACTACGTACAATGAGCAGTTCTTC
V gene: TRBV2; clone size: few; D gene: .; J gene: TRBJ1-6; CDR3 protein: CASSEPRLTLHF; CDR3 DNA: TGTGCCAGCAGCGAACCACGGTTAACCCTCCACTTT